What follows are 10 T cell receptor beta chains derived from one specimen sequenced in a study of technical replicates of blood from several donors. Assay used: immunoSEQ multiplex PCR; TCRdb lists only in-frame clones, some missing. The sample lists 45,000 to 60,000 clones, 91% seen once, with less than 5% in the top ten. What was sequenced was PBMCs. The receptors were sampled from a human donor in good health. Some clones in this sample may be carry-over from other donors' samples.

The V gene is TRBV7-9, the J gene TRBJ1-4; D remains ambiguous. The CDR3 consists of 14 residues. CDR1 and CDR2 from the germline V gene are SEHNR and FQNEAQ (reference sequence). Trimming left V 6 bases short and J 3 bases short, with 11 bases between. CDR3 protein: CASRRRESNEKLFF. The CDR3 DNA sequence: TGTGCCAGCAGGCGGCGGGAATCTAATGAAAAACTGTTTTTT.

The rearrangement uses TRBV5-7 and TRBJ1-3; D remains unclear. TRBV5-7 is an open reading frame, and its role is uncertain. The CDR3 consists of 16 residues. V lost 4 bases and J 4 bases, leaving 18 bases between the germline ends. The CDR3 DNA follows: TGTGCCAGCAGCCTGGAGGCATTCAGGCGCGGAAACACCATATATTTT. Translation gives CASSLEAFRRGNTIYF.

This chain connects TRBV5-6 to TRBJ2-1; TRBD2 agrees at 9 bases. CDR1 and CDR2 from the germline V gene are SGHDT and YYEEEE. The CDR3 contains 15 residues. The ends lost 2 bases at V and 6 bases at J; junction bases unmatched: 6. The CDR3: CASSFRAGGPNEQFF. For the CDR3, the DNA is TGTGCCAGCAGCTTCCGAGCGGGAGGACCCAATGAGCAGTTCTTC. Variable domain in full (rest from reference TRBV5-6 and TRBJ2-1): DAGVTQSPTHLIKTRGQQVTLRCSPKSGHDTVSWYQQALGQGPQFIFQYYEEEERQRGNFPDRFSGHQFPNYSSELNVNALLLGDSALYLCASSFRAGGPNEQFFGPGTRLTVL.

Here the CDR3 DNA reads TGTGCCAGCAGCTTATGGGGCAGCATGGGGTACAATCAGCCCCAGCATTTT. Translating gives CASSLWGSMGYNQPQHF. The chain combines TRBV7-2 with TRBJ1-5; D is possibly TRBD1 (5 bases). The CDR3 covers 17 residues. V was pared by 2 bases and J by 3 bases, with 17 bases between. The germline gives CDR1 SGHTA, CDR2 FQGNSA. Using reference TRBV7-2 and TRBJ1-5 for the parts outside the CDR3, the full variable domain is GAGVSQSPSNKVTEKGKDVELRCDPISGHTALYWYRQSLGQGLEFLIYFQGNSAPDKSGLPSDRFSAERTGGSVSTLTIQRTQQEDSAVYLCASSLWGSMGYNQPQHFGDGTRLSIL.

The chain is built from TRBV29-1 and TRBJ2-7; D unclear. The CDR3 contains 12 residues. V lost 4 bases and J lost 2, with 9 bases in between. Germline CDR1 SQVTM, CDR2 ANQGSEA. The CDR3 nucleotides read TGCAGCGTTGGAGGCAGTCCCTACGAGCAGTACTTC. Its translation is CSVGGSPYEQYF.

V gene TRBV9 combines with J gene TRBJ2-5; 11 bases line up with TRBD2. V lost 2 bases and J lost 5; bases outside the gene matches: 2. Germline loops: CDR1 SGDLS, CDR2 YYNGEE. The CDR3 length is 14 residues. In nucleotides, the CDR3 is TGTGCCAGCAGCGTTACTAGCGGGGGTGAGACCCAGTACTTC. As protein: CASSVTSGGETQYF.

In this sample, this clone turned up once. The rearrangement joins TRBV12-5 to TRBJ1-5; 8 bases match TRBD1. The CDR3 is 14 residues long. V lost 6 bases, J lost 7 bases, and 8 bases stayed unmatched. CDR1 is LGHNT, CDR2 FRNRAP, per germline. CDR3 DNA: TGTGCTAGTGGCCTCGGGACAGGAGTCCAGCCCCAGCATTTT. Translating it yields CASGLGTGVQPQHF.

This chain links TRBV9 with TRBJ2-1; 7 bases line up with TRBD2. The J segment lost 9 bases and the V segment lost 4 bases, leaving 16 bases of the junction unmatched. The CDR3 totals 16 residues. Germline V gene sequence: CDR1 SGDLS, CDR2 YYNGEE. Written as DNA, the CDR3 is TGTGCCAGCAGCTCCGGGGTTGCGGGAGATCGCAGTGAGCAGTTCTTC. This encodes CASSSGVAGDRSEQFF.

The chain is built from TRBV27 and TRBJ1-1, with 8 bases that match TRBD1. The trim removed 2 bases at V and 1 base at J, leaving 3 bases unmatched. The CDR3 has 15 amino acids. The V gene's germline CDR1 is MNHEY and CDR2 SMNVEV (reference sequence). CDR3 loop: CASSLTGGPNTEAFF. The CDR3 nucleotides are TGTGCCAGCAGTTTAACAGGGGGGCCGAACACTGAAGCTTTCTTT.

This sequence joins TRBV4-1 and TRBJ2-6; D possibly corresponds to TRBD1 (6 bases). Germline V lookup: CDR1 MGHRA, CDR2 YSYEKL. Trimming took off 4 bases at V and 0 bases at J, with 16 bases between the two ends. This CDR3 has 18 amino acids. CDR3 sequence: CASSPSGQISSGANVLTF. In nucleotides, the CDR3 is TGCGCCAGCAGCCCCTCCGGACAGATTAGCTCTGGGGCCAACGTCCTGACTTTC.